These 10 T cell receptor beta chains were sequenced from one sample in a study of T-cell memory formation after mild COVID-19. MiXCR, applied by TCRdb to the 5' RACE reads, yields one record per CDR3 protein. The sample records approximately 340,000 distinct CDR3 sequences, about an eighth being singletons. Sequencing was carried out using PBMCs or a T cell subset sorted from them (not recorded which). The receptors originated from a young man who had mild COVID-19 (a few samples of this study predate the infection). Cell type and time point are not known.

The CDR3 here is CASRTGGAVGELFF. CDR3 DNA: TGTGCCAGCCGAACCGGGGGGGCCGTCGGGGAGCTGTTTTTT. V and J are TRBV6-2 or TRBV6-3 and TRBJ2-2; TRBD2 matches 8 bases. V trimming: 8 bases; J trimming: 7 bases; junction bases outside the gene matches: 9. The CDR3 is 14 residues long. The germline V gene has CDR1 MNHEY and CDR2 SVGEGT.

This sequence joins TRBV14 and TRBJ2-3; D unresolved. V lost 4 bases and J 2 bases, leaving 10 bases between the germline ends. This CDR3 contains 14 residues. Germline V gene data show CDR1 as SGHDN and CDR2 as FVKESK. The CDR3 DNA is TGTGCCAGCAGCCCGGTGGGCGTCACAGATACGCAGTATTTT. Translating it yields CASSPVGVTDTQYF.

Many counts were recorded for this clonotype. The chain carries TRBV7-2 and TRBJ2-1; tentative D call: TRBD1 (6 bases). The germline V and J ends were trimmed by 5 bases and 8 bases, with 16 bases remaining between them. Germline CDR1 and CDR2: SGHTA and FQGNSA. The CDR3 is 14 amino acids. The CDR3 region has the DNA TGTGCCAGCAGCACGACCCAGGGGATTCATGAGCAGTTCTTC. As protein: CASSTTQGIHEQFF.

The sample holds a few counts of this clonotype. V gene TRBV4-2 combines with J gene TRBJ2-1; TRBD2 aligns across 9 bases. CDR1 and CDR2 (germline): LGHNA, YNFKEQ. Trimming at V came to 0 bases and at J to 4 bases, leaving 10 bases not matched to a gene. This CDR3 region has 18 residues. Here the CDR3 DNA reads TGTGCCAGCAGCCAAGATTGGGCTAGCGGGGACCTGTACAATGAGCAGTTCTTC. It yields the protein CASSQDWASGDLYNEQFF.

The gene calls are TRBV4-3 and TRBJ2-1; 10 bases match TRBD2. This CDR3 is 15 amino acids long. After removal of 2 bases from V and 4 bases from J, the junction contained 2 bases not matched to a gene. The germline CDR1 and CDR2 sequences are LGHNA and YSLEER. The DNA of the CDR3 is TGCGCCAGCAGCCAATCACTAGCGGGGTACAATGAGCAGTTCTTC. Its translation: CASSQSLAGYNEQFF.

This clonotype has ten or more counts. The chain recombines TRBV20-1 with TRBJ1-1; unclear D gene. V gave up 5 bases and J gave up 3 bases, with 7 bases separating them. CDR3 length: 11 amino acids. Germline CDR1 and CDR2: DFQATT and SNEGSKA (reference sequence). CDR3 nucleotides: TGCAGTGCTGCCAGCGACACTGAAGCTTTCTTT. Protein sequence: CSAASDTEAFF.

The V gene is TRBV6-5, the J gene TRBJ2-3; no clear D. V was clipped by 5 bases and J by 0 bases, with 6 bases between them. The CDR3 is 13 amino acids. The V gene's germline CDR1 is MNHEY and CDR2 SVGAGI. The CDR3 nucleotides read TGTGCCAGCAGTAGATACAGCACAGATACGCAGTATTTT. It codes for CASSRYSTDTQYF.

The chain combines TRBV4-3 with TRBJ1-6; D not resolved. The germline CDR1 and CDR2 sequences are LGHNA and YSLEER. V lost 6 bases, J lost 0 bases, and 9 bases lay in between. The CDR3 runs 15 residues. The CDR3 DNA reads as TGCGCCAGCAGTCCCAGTCTCTCCTATAATTCACCCCTCCACTTT. Protein sequence: CASSPSLSYNSPLHF.

This chain uses TRBV20-1 with TRBJ2-2; a weak D match, TRBD2 (6 bases). Germline CDR1 is DFQATT and CDR2 is SNEGSKA (reference sequence). Trimming pared 4 bases from V and 2 bases from J, leaving 20 bases between. The CDR3 is made up of 17 amino acids. The DNA of the CDR3 is TGCAGTGCTAAGTCGTGGGACGGGAGTCGTAACACCGGGGAGCTGTTTTTT. Its protein is CSAKSWDGSRNTGELFF.

The chain uses TRBV6-6 and TRBJ2-3, with 12 bases fitting TRBD2. With V trimmed by 4 bases and J by 2 bases, 4 bases remained unmatched. CDR3 length: 16 residues. Germline V gene data show CDR1 as MNHNY and CDR2 as SVGAGI (reference sequence). CDR3 region: CASSWTSGEVTDTQYF. The CDR3 DNA sequence: TGTGCCAGCAGTTGGACTAGCGGGGAGGTCACAGATACGCAGTATTTT.